Presented here are 2 T cell receptor beta chains from one specimen sequenced in a study of blood T cell repertoires in COVID-19 (dated by TCRdb to the early 2020s). Receptor libraries were prepared by the immunoSEQ multiplex PCR assay. The clones in this table, taken by TCRdb from immuneACCESS, are in-frame only. Not every clone is retained; where verified, under half of the shortfall comes from an unresolved V gene, and the cause of the rest is unknown. This sample is represented by 150,000 to 250,000 clones; 70% to 85% of them were singletons. The ten biggest clones cover 6.9% of the sample. Sequencing used peripheral blood. The receptors were sampled from a human donor with acute or convalescent COVID-19. The donor label of this sample is uncertain.

The V and J genes are TRBV2 and TRBJ2-2; D remains ambiguous. CDR3 size: 16 residues. V shed 4 bases and J shed 0 bases, with 12 bases lying between them. Germline V gene data show CDR1 as SNHLY and CDR2 as FYNNEI. CDR3 bases: TGTGCCAGCAGTGTGGATAGGCGGCCGAACACCGGGGAGCTGTTTTTT. Translation: CASSVDRRPNTGELFF.

The J gene is TRBJ1-5, the V gene TRBV7-6; D gene unclear. Looked up from germline, CDR1 is SGHVS and CDR2 is FNYEAQ. The length of the CDR3 is 13 residues. Trimming cost V 2 bases and J 5 bases, with 7 bases left between them. This CDR3 reads CASSLRIDQPQHF. CDR3 in DNA: TGTGCCAGCAGCTTAAGAATAGATCAGCCCCAGCATTTT.